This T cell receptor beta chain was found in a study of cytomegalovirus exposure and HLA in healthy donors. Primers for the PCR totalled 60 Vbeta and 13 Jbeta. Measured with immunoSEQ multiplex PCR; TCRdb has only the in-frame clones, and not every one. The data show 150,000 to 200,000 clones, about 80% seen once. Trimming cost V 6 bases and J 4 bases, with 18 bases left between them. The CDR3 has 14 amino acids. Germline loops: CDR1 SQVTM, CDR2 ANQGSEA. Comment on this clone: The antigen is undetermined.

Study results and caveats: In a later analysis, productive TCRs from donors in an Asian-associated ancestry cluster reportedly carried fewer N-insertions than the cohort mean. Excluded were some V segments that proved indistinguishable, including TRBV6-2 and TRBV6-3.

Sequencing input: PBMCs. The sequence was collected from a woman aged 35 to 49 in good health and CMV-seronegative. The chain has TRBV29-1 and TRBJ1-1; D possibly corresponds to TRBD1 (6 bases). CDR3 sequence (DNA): TGCAGCGTCCCGAGGGGGGGTCGGGGCACTGAAGCTTTCTTT. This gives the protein CSVPRGGRGTEAFF.